This is a list of T cell receptor beta chains from one sample in a study of blood T cell repertoires in COVID-19. Assay used: immunoSEQ multiplex PCR; TCRdb lists only in-frame clones, some missing. The sample holds roughly 400,000 clones, 85% to 90% seen once. The specimen sequenced was PBMCs or T cells enriched from blood (not recorded which). The source of these receptors is a woman aged 30 to 39 who had recovered from COVID-19. CDR3s include the opening cysteine and the closing phenylalanine or tryptophan. A D gene is named only where the DNA matches it firmly. Rows may omit the clone size; those that give it use once, few, many or a size class.

j_gene,v_gene,d_gene,abundance,CDR3nt,CDR3aa
TRBJ1-3,TRBV5-1,NA,once,TGCGCCAGCAGCTCCCGAATTACACAGGGCCTGCTCGGAAACACCATATATTTT,CASSSRITQGLLGNTIYF
TRBJ2-3,TRBV5-4,TRBD2,NA,TGTGCCAGCAGCTCAAATAGCGGGAGGGCCCGAAGTACGCAGTATTTT,CASSSNSGRARSTQYF
TRBJ1-4,TRBV3-1/TRBV3-2,TRBD1,NA,TGTGCCAGCAGCCAAGAGGGGACAGGAGGAGAAAAACTGTTTTTT,CASSQEGTGGEKLFF
TRBJ1-1,TRBV6-5,NA,NA,TGTGCCAGCAGTCGGACAGCCCCTAACTTAGAAGCTTTCTTT,CASSRTAPNLEAFF
TRBJ2-1,TRBV6-5,NA,NA,TGTGCCAGCAGTTACTCACGGGATGAGCAGTTCTTC,CASSYSRDEQFF
TRBJ1-3,TRBV7-2,NA,NA,TGTGCCAGCAGCCCCCAACAGGTCTCTGGAAACACCATATATTTT,CASSPQQVSGNTIYF
TRBJ1-1,TRBV2,TRBD1,NA,TGTGCCAGCAGTGAACGGCTAAGGGGGCGATTACACACTGAAGCTTTCTTT,CASSERLRGRLHTEAFF
TRBJ1-4,TRBV4-1,TRBD1,NA,TGCGCCAGCATCCCGCTTCCAGGGGGCCTGAGTAATGAAAAACTGTTTTTT,CASIPLPGGLSNEKLFF
TRBJ1-2,TRBV6-5,TRBD1,NA,TGTGCCGCGTCGACAGGGCAATATGGCTACACCTTC,CAASTGQYGYTF
TRBJ2-2,TRBV27,TRBD1,NA,TGTGCCAGCAGGGCGTTAGGGGGCCTAAGGGCCGGGGAGCTGTTTTTT,CASRALGGLRAGELFF
TRBJ2-7,TRBV30,NA,NA,TGTGCCTGGAGTGGAGGCCACGCCTACGAGCAGTACTTC,CAWSGGHAYEQYF
TRBJ2-7,TRBV28,NA,NA,TGTGCCAGCAGCGTCAGGGGCCCCAACTCCTACGAGCAGTACTTC,CASSVRGPNSYEQYF
TRBJ1-2,TRBV12-3/TRBV12-4,NA,once,TGTGCCAGCAGTTTATTCAGCTATGGCTACACCTTC,CASSLFSYGYTF
TRBJ1-2,TRBV27,NA,NA,TGTGCCAGCAGTCGCGGCGCCGGCTACACCTTC,CASSRGAGYTF
TRBJ1-5,TRBV5-1,TRBD1,NA,TGCGCCAGCAGCTTGGGGACAGGGGGCAATCAGCCCCAGCATTTT,CASSLGTGGNQPQHF
TRBJ1-1,TRBV4-2,NA,NA,TGTGCCAGCAGCCAAGATTGGGCAGGGGTTACTGAAGCTTTCTTT,CASSQDWAGVTEAFF
TRBJ1-1,TRBV11-3,NA,NA,TGTGCCAGCACCTTGGGAGGGGGGGAGAACACTGAAGCTTTCTTT,CASTLGGGENTEAFF
TRBJ1-6,TRBV30,NA,NA,TGTGCGGGACTTTGGGGGTCCTATAATTCACCCCTCCACTTT,CAGLWGSYNSPLHF
TRBJ2-7,TRBV3-1/TRBV3-2,NA,NA,TGTGCCAGCAGCCAAGGGGGGGTAAACAACGAGCAGTACTTC,CASSQGGVNNEQYF
TRBJ2-4,TRBV11-2,TRBD2,NA,TGTGCCAGCAGCTCCGGACTAGCGGGGGGGCTAGCCAAAAACATTCAGTACTTC,CASSSGLAGGLAKNIQYF
TRBJ2-2,TRBV18,TRBD1,NA,TGTGCCAGCGTGTACAGGGGCGCGGATGCCGGGGAGCTGTTTTTT,CASVYRGADAGELFF
TRBJ2-7,TRBV6-2/TRBV6-3,NA,NA,TGTGCCAGCAGTTACAGCCAACAGGGTCTGGTCGAGCAGTACTTC,CASSYSQQGLVEQYF
TRBJ1-5,TRBV10-1,TRBD1,NA,TGCGCCAGCAGTCGAAAGGACAGGGCAGGCCAGCCCCAGCATTTT,CASSRKDRAGQPQHF
TRBJ1-1,TRBV3-1/TRBV3-2,NA,NA,TGTGCCAGCAGCCAGCTCTCGGGAACTGAAGCTTTCTTT,CASSQLSGTEAFF
TRBJ1-2,TRBV11-2,NA,NA,TGTGCCAGCAGCAAAATTAAGCGCACTGAGGACTATGGCTACACCTTC,CASSKIKRTEDYGYTF
TRBJ2-7,TRBV4-3,NA,NA,TGCGCCAGCAGCCACGAAGCGAACTACCGCTCCTACGAGCAGTACTTC,CASSHEANYRSYEQYF
TRBJ1-1,TRBV3-1/TRBV3-2,NA,NA,TGTGCCAGCAGCCCAGGGACCCCGGGAGCTGAAGCTTTCTTT,CASSPGTPGAEAFF
TRBJ1-3,TRBV5-1,NA,NA,TGCGCCAGCAGCTTGGTACGGGGAAACACCATATATTTT,CASSLVRGNTIYF
TRBJ1-1,TRBV6-5,NA,NA,TGTGCCAGCAGTTACTCGACGGGGGGCCTCACTGAAGCTTTCTTT,CASSYSTGGLTEAFF
TRBJ2-2,TRBV7-9,NA,NA,TGTGCCAGCAGCTTAGTCCCGGGAGCCGTAGCCGGGGAGCTGTTTTTT,CASSLVPGAVAGELFF
TRBJ2-7,TRBV15,TRBD1,few,TGTGCCACCAGCAGAGATTTGGGACAGGGGGCGCGGGAGCAGTACTTC,CATSRDLGQGAREQYF
TRBJ1-1,TRBV7-2,NA,NA,TGTGCCAGCAGCCTCCGGGGACAAATGAACACTGAAGCTTTCTTT,CASSLRGQMNTEAFF
TRBJ2-7,TRBV5-4,NA,NA,TGTGCCAGCAGCTTAGGCAGGGCAATTACCTACGAGCAGTACTTC,CASSLGRAITYEQYF
TRBJ2-2,TRBV19,TRBD1,NA,TGTGCCAGTAGTATCCAGTTCGGGACAGGGAAGACCGGGGAGCTGTTTTTT,CASSIQFGTGKTGELFF
TRBJ1-1,TRBV5-1,TRBD1,NA,TGCGCCAGCAGCTTGGTCCGCAGGGGGCCCGAGAAAGCTTTCTTT,CASSLVRRGPEKAFF
TRBJ2-5,TRBV7-9,NA,NA,TGTGCCAGCAGATGGACTCAGGAGACCCAGTACTTC,CASRWTQETQYF
TRBJ1-6,TRBV18,TRBD1,once,TGTGCCAGCTCGCTGACAGGGCTTCAGAATTCACCCCTCCACTTT,CASSLTGLQNSPLHF
TRBJ2-5,TRBV24-1,TRBD2,NA,TGTGCCACCAGTACTAGCGGGAGGGTAGAGACCCAGTACTTC,CATSTSGRVETQYF
TRBJ1-2,TRBV28,TRBD1,few,TGTGCCAGCAGTGGAGAGGGACAGGGACGTCGGAACTATGGCTACACCTTC,CASSGEGQGRRNYGYTF
TRBJ2-7,TRBV7-9,TRBD1,many,TGTGCCAGCAGCCCCCGTTGGGACAGAGACTACGAGCAGTACTTC,CASSPRWDRDYEQYF
TRBJ1-4,TRBV30,NA,NA,TGTGCCTGGAGTGTACTAGGCATCAATGAAAAACTGTTTTTT,CAWSVLGINEKLFF
TRBJ2-3,TRBV27,NA,NA,TGTGCCAGCAGGCTACTAACCAGCACAGATACGCAGTATTTT,CASRLLTSTDTQYF